The sequence of this T cell receptor (beta chain) was determined in a study of OX40 agonist ivuxolimab in advanced cancers. Study details: A partial response was reached by three patients: one with hepatocellular carcinoma and two with cutaneous melanoma.

Clones were read by immunoSEQ multiplex PCR, and TCRdb kept only the in-frame ones, dropping some. The sample consists of nearly 90,000 clones, around nine tenths of them appearing once. Trimming took 4 bases from V and 10 from J, leaving 23 bases between them. This CDR3 has 15 residues. Germline values: CDR1 SGHKS, CDR2 YYEKEE (reference sequence). Autoimmune disease history or systemic immunosuppression was exclusionary. V and J are TRBV5-5 and TRBJ1-1; TRBD1 might be the D (6 bases). This TCR was recovered from an adult with an advanced solid tumor such as melanoma, head and neck, liver or kidney cancer. Sequencing used CD4+ or CD8+ T cells sorted from blood, obtained in a trial of the OX40 agonist ivuxolimab. CDR3 coding DNA: TGTGCCAGCAGCAGCCCGGACAGAGGTCATTGGGGAGCTTTCTTT. It yields the protein CASSSPDRGHWGAFF.